A selection of T cell receptor beta chains follows, all from one sample in a study of blood T cell repertoires in COVID-19. Measured with immunoSEQ multiplex PCR; TCRdb has only the in-frame clones, and not every one. This sample has 200,000 to 300,000 clones; approximately 86% occur once, and the top ten carry 5.2%. Sequenced: peripheral blood. The receptors stem from a woman aged 60-75 years with COVID-19, enrolled during active disease. Each CDR3 is given with its conserved first and last residue. D genes are given only for firm matches. The size entry is marked missing in some rows and otherwise reads once, few, many or a size class.

D gene	J gene	V gene	clone size	CDR3 DNA	CDR3 protein
NA	TRBJ2-1	TRBV6-6	once	TGTGCCAGCCGGGACACCTACAATGAGCAGTTCTTC	CASRDTYNEQFF
NA	TRBJ1-1	TRBV21-1	NA	TGTGCCAGCAGCGGGCGGGACAGGGAAGGAAGAGGGGCTTTCTTT	CASSGRDREGRGAFF
NA	TRBJ1-1	TRBV4-3	NA	TGCGCCAGCAGCCAAGATTCCGGACTCCCGGAGATCGAAGCTTTCTTT	CASSQDSGLPEIEAFF
TRBD2	TRBJ2-3	TRBV5-1	NA	TGCGCCAGCAGCGCGACTAGCGGGAGGACCACAGATACGCAGTATTTT	CASSATSGRTTDTQYF
NA	TRBJ2-7	TRBV10-3	once	TGTGCCATCAGTGATAGAAATTCCTACGAGCAGTACTTC	CAISDRNSYEQYF
NA	TRBJ1-4	TRBV10-2	NA	TGCGCCAGCAGGGAACCAGGGGTCACTAATGAAAAACTGTTTTTT	CASREPGVTNEKLFF
TRBD2	TRBJ2-5	TRBV6-5	NA	TGTGCCAGCAGCGCCGGGACTAGACGGGGGACCCAGTACTTC	CASSAGTRRGTQYF
NA	TRBJ2-1	TRBV15	NA	TGTGCCACCAGCAGGGGAGCGGCCATGAGCTCCTACAATGAGCAGTTCTTC	CATSRGAAMSSYNEQFF
NA	TRBJ2-3	TRBV6-4	NA	TGTGCCAGCAGTGAGGCGGGAATCGCAGATACGCAGTATTTT	CASSEAGIADTQYF
NA	TRBJ2-3	TRBV5-4	NA	TGTGCCAGCGCAGGTTTTCCCACAGATACGCAGTATTTT	CASAGFPTDTQYF
TRBD1	TRBJ2-1	TRBV5-1	once	TGCGCCAGCAGCTCTTTACAGGGGGCATCCTACAATGAGCAGTTCTTC	CASSSLQGASYNEQFF
NA	TRBJ1-4	TRBV6-2/TRBV6-3	NA	TGTGCCAGCAGTAAACAGGTTAATGAAAAACTGTTTTTT	CASSKQVNEKLFF
NA	TRBJ1-1	TRBV7-6	NA	TGTGCCAGCAGCCCCGGCTGGGGGCTCCTGAACACTGAAGCTTTCTTT	CASSPGWGLLNTEAFF
TRBD1	TRBJ2-5	TRBV20-1	NA	TGCAGTGCTAGTATGACAGGGCCCACCCAAGAGACCCAGTACTTC	CSASMTGPTQETQYF
NA	TRBJ1-1	TRBV2	NA	TGTGCCAGCAGTGACAATAGGAACACTGAAGCTTTCTTT	CASSDNRNTEAFF
NA	TRBJ2-7	TRBV29-1	NA	TGCAGCGGCGGGACCTCCTACGAGCAGTACTTC	CSGGTSYEQYF
NA	TRBJ1-5	TRBV6-5	NA	TGTGCCAGCAGAGGAGGCAATCAGCCCCAGCATTTT	CASRGGNQPQHF
TRBD1	TRBJ2-1	TRBV3-1/TRBV3-2	NA	TGTGCCAGCAGCCACCAGGGACAGGGGCCTTACAATGAGCAGTTCTTC	CASSHQGQGPYNEQFF
NA	TRBJ1-5	TRBV5-1	NA	TGCGCCAGCAGCAAGGACAGTAGCAATCAGCCCCAGCATTTT	CASSKDSSNQPQHF
TRBD1	TRBJ1-5	TRBV7-2	once	TGTGCCAGCAGCTTAGCTAGGACAGGGGGCGGTCAGCCCCAGCATTTT	CASSLARTGGGQPQHF
NA	TRBJ2-5	TRBV19	NA	TGTGCCAGTAGTATAGGACGGTTGCGGGAGACCCAGTACTTC	CASSIGRLRETQYF
TRBD1	TRBJ1-5	TRBV6-4	many	TGTGCCAGCACCCAGGGTAGGCGACAGGGGGCGCTGCGGAGCAATCAGCCCCAGCATTTT	CASTQGRRQGALRSNQPQHF
NA	TRBJ1-3	TRBV9	NA	TGTGCCAGCAGCACCCATGGAGGGGGGGATGGAAACACCATATATTTT	CASSTHGGGDGNTIYF
NA	TRBJ1-1	TRBV28	NA	TGTGCCAGCAGTTTGAAAAGAGAGGGTACTGAAGCTTTCTTT	CASSLKREGTEAFF
TRBD2	TRBJ2-3	TRBV15	NA	TGTGCCACCAGCAGAGATCAGTTCGTGAGGCTAGCGGGCACCCTAGATACGCAGTATTTT	CATSRDQFVRLAGTLDTQYF
NA	TRBJ2-1	TRBV27	NA	TGTGCCAGCAGTCCTGCTGACAGACCGACCTACAATGAGCAGTTCTTC	CASSPADRPTYNEQFF
NA	TRBJ2-1	TRBV9	NA	TGTGCCAGCAGCGTAGAAGGAGAGGGCCCTTGGAATGAGCAGTTCTTC	CASSVEGEGPWNEQFF
TRBD2	TRBJ2-5	TRBV7-2	NA	TGTGCCAGCAGCTTATCCCTAAGACTAGCGGGGCCAGAGACCCAGTACTTC	CASSLSLRLAGPETQYF
NA	TRBJ2-3	TRBV2	NA	TGTGCCAGCAGACAGGGTTTTTGGGGCACAGATACGCAGTATTTT	CASRQGFWGTDTQYF
TRBD1	TRBJ2-7	TRBV7-9	NA	TGTGCCAGCAGGTCGGGACAGATCGAGCAGTACTTC	CASRSGQIEQYF
NA	TRBJ2-7	TRBV12-3/TRBV12-4	NA	TGTGCCAGCAGCCGGGGGACAGACGGAGGGCAGTACTTC	CASSRGTDGGQYF
TRBD1	TRBJ2-7	TRBV5-1	NA	TGCGCCAGCAGCTTAAGAGGCGGACAGGGGGCCTACGAGCAGTACTTC	CASSLRGGQGAYEQYF
NA	TRBJ1-3	TRBV6-2/TRBV6-3	NA	TGTGCCAGCAGTAGACCCGGACAGTCTGGAAACACCATATATTTT	CASSRPGQSGNTIYF
TRBD2	TRBJ2-5	TRBV12-3/TRBV12-4	NA	TGTGCCAGCAGTTTAGCGGGGGGGGAGACCCAGTACTTC	CASSLAGGETQYF
TRBD1	TRBJ1-4	TRBV9	NA	TGTGCCAGCAGCGAGGGACCGACAGGGTGGATTGAAAAACTGTTTTTT	CASSEGPTGWIEKLFF
TRBD1	TRBJ2-3	TRBV15	NA	TGTGCCACCAGCCTGAGGACAGGGGGAGGCACAGATACGCAGTATTTT	CATSLRTGGGTDTQYF
NA	TRBJ2-3	TRBV30	NA	TGTGCCTGGAGTGTTTCACTAGAGCGCGATACGCAGTATTTT	CAWSVSLERDTQYF
TRBD1	TRBJ2-3	TRBV6-6	NA	TGTGCCAGCAGGTGGACAGGGAGCACAGATACGCAGTATTTT	CASRWTGSTDTQYF
TRBD1	TRBJ1-4	TRBV4-2	NA	TGTGCCAGCAGCCAAGCGGGACTCAGGGGGGAAAAACTGTTTTTT	CASSQAGLRGEKLFF
TRBD2	TRBJ2-1	TRBV30	NA	TGTGCCTGGAGTGAGACTAGCGCGCCCTACAATGAGCAGTTCTTC	CAWSETSAPYNEQFF
NA	TRBJ1-5	TRBV6-5	NA	TGTGCCAGCAGTTACGGGCCCGATCAGCCCCAGCATTTT	CASSYGPDQPQHF
NA	TRBJ2-5	TRBV24-1	NA	TGTGCCACCAGCCGAGGGTTAGAGACCCAGTACTTC	CATSRGLETQYF
NA	TRBJ1-6	TRBV19	NA	TGTGCCAGTAATCCGGTCGGTAATTCACCCCTCCACTTT	CASNPVGNSPLHF
NA	TRBJ1-2	TRBV5-1	NA	TGCGCCAGCAGCATCAAGCAGGGTCATGGCTACACCTTC	CASSIKQGHGYTF
NA	TRBJ2-2	TRBV6-2/TRBV6-3	few	TGTGCCAGCAGTTATAGTGGCGGGGAGCTGTTTTTT	CASSYSGGELFF
NA	TRBJ2-1	TRBV28	NA	TGTGCCAGCAGCCAGGGCAGGGGTGGGTACGGTGAGCAGTTCTTC	CASSQGRGGYGEQFF